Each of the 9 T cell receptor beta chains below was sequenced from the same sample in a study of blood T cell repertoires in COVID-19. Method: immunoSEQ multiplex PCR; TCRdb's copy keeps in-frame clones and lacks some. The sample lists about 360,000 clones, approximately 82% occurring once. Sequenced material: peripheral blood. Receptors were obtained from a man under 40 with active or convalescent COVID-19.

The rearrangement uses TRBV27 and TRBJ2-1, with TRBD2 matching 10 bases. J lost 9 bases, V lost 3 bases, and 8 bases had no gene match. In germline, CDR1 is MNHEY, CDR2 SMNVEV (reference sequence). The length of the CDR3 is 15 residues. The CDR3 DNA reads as TGTGCCAGCAGTTTGGGAGCGGGAGGGCCTGGTGAGCAGTTCTTC. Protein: CASSLGAGGPGEQFF.

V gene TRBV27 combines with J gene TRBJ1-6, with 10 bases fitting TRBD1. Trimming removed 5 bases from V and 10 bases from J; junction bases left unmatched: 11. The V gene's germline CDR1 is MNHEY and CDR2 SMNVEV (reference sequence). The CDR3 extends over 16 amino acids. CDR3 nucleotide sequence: TGTGCCAGCAGTACGCGACAGGGGGCGGAAGGCTCACCCCTCCACTTT. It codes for CASSTRQGAEGSPLHF.

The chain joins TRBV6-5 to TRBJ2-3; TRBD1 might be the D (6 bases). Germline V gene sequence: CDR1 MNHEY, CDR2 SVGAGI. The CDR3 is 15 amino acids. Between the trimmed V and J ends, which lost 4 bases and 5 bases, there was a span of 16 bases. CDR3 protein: CASSLQGRMGDTQYF. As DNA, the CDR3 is TGTGCCAGCAGTTTGCAGGGGAGAATGGGAGATACGCAGTATTTT.

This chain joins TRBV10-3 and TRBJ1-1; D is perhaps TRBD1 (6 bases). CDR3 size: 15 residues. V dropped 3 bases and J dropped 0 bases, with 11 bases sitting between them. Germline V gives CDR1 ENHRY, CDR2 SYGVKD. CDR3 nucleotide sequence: TGTGCCATCAGTGAACCGGACAGATTGAACACTGAAGCTTTCTTT. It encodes CAISEPDRLNTEAFF.

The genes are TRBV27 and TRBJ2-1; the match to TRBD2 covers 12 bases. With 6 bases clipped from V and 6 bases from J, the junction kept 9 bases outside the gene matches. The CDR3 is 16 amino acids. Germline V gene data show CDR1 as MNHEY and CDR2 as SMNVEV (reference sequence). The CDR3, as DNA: TGTGCCAGCAGATCGTCCGGGACTAGCGGGTTCAATGAGCAGTTCTTC. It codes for CASRSSGTSGFNEQFF.

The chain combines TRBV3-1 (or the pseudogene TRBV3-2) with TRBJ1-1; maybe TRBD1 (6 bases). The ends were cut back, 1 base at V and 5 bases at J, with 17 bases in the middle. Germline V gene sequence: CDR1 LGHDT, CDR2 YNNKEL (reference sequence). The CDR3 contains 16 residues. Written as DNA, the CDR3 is TGTGCCAGCAGCCAAGGGCAGGGGACCACTTCGACTGAAGCTTTCTTT. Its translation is CASSQGQGTTSTEAFF.

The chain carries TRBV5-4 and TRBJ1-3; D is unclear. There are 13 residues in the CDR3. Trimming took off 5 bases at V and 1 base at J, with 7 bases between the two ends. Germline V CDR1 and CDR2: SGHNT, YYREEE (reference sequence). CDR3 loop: CASRSSSGNTIYF. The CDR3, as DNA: TGTGCCAGCAGGTCGAGTTCTGGAAACACCATATATTTT.

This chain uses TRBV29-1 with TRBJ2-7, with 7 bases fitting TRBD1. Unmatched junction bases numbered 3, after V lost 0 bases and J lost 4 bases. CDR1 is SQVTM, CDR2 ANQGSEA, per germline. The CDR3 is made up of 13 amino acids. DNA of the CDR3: TGCAGCGTTGAAGATAACAGGGGATACGAGCAGTACTTC. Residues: CSVEDNRGYEQYF.

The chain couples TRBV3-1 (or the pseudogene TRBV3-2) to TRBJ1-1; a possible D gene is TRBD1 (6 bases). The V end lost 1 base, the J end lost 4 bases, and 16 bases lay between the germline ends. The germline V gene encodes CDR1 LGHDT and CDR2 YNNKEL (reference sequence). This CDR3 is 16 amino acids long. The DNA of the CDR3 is TGTGCCAGCAGCCAAGTGGGGGGGGCGGGTGGCACTGAAGCTTTCTTT. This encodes CASSQVGGAGGTEAFF.